This T cell receptor (beta chain) was documented in a study of T-cell reconstitution after alpha-beta-depleted transplantation in children (dated by TCRdb to 2015 to 2016). In the study overall: Using TCR repertoire profiling, the study quantitatively followed how T-cell immune reconstitution unfolded in children after TCRalphabeta/CD19-depleted allogeneic hematopoietic cell transplantation.

The library was prepared using PCR. The run used an Illumina HiSeq 2500. TCR libraries were prepared with molecular barcoding, using unique molecular identifiers to normalize TCRbeta repertoire quantification. TCRdb itself trimmed the public reads at Q25 with fastp, ran MiXCR and retained productive beta chains. Entries that share a CDR3 protein sequence are merged under the most common genes and DNA. This sample comprises 440,000 or so distinct CDR3 sequences, around 9.9% of them detected only once. The top ten hold over 4.5% of the sample. As encoded in the germline V gene, CDR1 is LGHNA while CDR2 is YSLEER. Here V drops 3 bases and J drops 1 base, and the junction holds 10 bases not matched to any gene. Inclusive of the bounding cysteine and phenylalanine, the CDR3 is 17 residues long. Only CDR3 DNA remains: 51 bases, in frame from the first base. Regarding this clonotype: The specificity of this receptor is unknown. There are no base qualities to consult, and no much larger clone falls within one base.

The sequence came from a human donor who donated a stem cell graft to a child with acute myeloid leukemia. Material: PBMCs from the stem cell graft donor, obtained from the stem cell graft. This chain is built from TRBV4-3 and TRBJ2-3, and 7 bases in between align with TRBD2. CDR3 region: CASSHDLTSFGTDTQYF. The sequence in DNA is TGCGCCAGCAGCCACGACCTGACTAGCTTTGGCACAGATACGCAGTATTTT.